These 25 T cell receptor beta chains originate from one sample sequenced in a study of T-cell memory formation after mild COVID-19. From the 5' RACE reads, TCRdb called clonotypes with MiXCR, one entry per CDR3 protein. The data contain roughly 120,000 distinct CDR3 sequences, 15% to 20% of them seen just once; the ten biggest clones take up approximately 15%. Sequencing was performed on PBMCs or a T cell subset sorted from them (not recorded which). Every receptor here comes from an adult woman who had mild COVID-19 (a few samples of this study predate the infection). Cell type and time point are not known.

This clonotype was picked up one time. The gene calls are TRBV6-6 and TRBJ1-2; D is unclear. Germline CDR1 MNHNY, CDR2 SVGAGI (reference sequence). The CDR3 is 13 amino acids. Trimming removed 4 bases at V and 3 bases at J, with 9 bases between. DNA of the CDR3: TGTGCCAGCAGTTGGTGGCAGTACTATGGCTACACCTTC. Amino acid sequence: CASSWWQYYGYTF.

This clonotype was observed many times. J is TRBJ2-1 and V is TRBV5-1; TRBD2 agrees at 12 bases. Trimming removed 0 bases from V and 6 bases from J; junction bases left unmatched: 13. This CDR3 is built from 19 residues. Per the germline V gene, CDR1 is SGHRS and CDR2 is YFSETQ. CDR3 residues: CASSLVGLAGPWATNEQFF. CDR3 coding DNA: TGCGCCAGCAGCTTGGTGGGACTAGCGGGTCCCTGGGCTACCAATGAGCAGTTCTTC.

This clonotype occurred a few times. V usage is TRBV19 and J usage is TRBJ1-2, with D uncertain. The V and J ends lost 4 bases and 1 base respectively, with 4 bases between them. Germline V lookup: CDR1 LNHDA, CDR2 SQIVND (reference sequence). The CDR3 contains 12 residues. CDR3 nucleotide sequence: TGTGCCAGTAGTACCCTTAACTATGGCTACACCTTC. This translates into CASSTLNYGYTF.

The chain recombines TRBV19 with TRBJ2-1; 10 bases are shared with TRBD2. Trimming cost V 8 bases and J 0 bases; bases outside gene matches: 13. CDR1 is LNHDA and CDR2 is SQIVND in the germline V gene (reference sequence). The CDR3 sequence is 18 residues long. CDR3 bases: TGTGCCAGTCAATTGACGACTAGCGGGCTGAGCTCCTACAATGAGCAGTTCTTC. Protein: CASQLTTSGLSSYNEQFF.

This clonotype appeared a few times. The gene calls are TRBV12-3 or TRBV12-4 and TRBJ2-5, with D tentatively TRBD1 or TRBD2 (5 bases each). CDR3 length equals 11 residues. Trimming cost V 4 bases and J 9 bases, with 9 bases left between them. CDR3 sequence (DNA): TGTGCCAGCAGTTCCCTGGGGGCCCAGTACTTC. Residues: CASSSLGAQYF.

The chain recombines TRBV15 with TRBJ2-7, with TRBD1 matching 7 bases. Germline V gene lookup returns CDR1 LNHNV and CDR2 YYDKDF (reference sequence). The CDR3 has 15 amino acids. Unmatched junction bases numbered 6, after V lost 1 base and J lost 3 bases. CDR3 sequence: CATSRVSRGNYEQYF. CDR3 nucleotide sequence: TGTGCCACCAGCAGAGTAAGCAGGGGGAACTACGAGCAGTACTTC. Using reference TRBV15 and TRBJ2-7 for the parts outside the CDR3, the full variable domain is DAMVIQNPRYQVTQFGKPVTLSCSQTLNHNVMYWYQQKSSQAPKLLFHYYDKDFNNEADTPDNFQSRRPNTSFCFLDIRSPGLGDTAMYLCATSRVSRGNYEQYFGPGTRLTVT.

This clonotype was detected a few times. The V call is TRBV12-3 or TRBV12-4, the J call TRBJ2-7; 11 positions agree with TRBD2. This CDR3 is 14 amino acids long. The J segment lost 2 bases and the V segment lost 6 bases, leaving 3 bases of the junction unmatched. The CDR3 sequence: CASRPTSGAYEQYF. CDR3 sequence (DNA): TGTGCCAGCAGGCCGACTAGCGGGGCCTACGAGCAGTACTTC.

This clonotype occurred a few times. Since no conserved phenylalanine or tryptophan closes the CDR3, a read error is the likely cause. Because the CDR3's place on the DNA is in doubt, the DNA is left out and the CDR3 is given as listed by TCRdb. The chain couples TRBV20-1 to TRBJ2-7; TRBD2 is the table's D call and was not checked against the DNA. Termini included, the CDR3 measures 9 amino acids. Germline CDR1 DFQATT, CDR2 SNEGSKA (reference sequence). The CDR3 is CSAGAGPTH.

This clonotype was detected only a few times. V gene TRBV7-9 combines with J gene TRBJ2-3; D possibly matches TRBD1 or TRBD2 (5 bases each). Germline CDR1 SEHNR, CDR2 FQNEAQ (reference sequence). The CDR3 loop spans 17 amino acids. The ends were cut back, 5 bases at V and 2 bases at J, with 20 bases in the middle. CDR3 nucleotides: TGTGCCAGCAGCCCCTCGCAGACGGGACCGGCCACAGATACGCAGTATTTT. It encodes CASSPSQTGPATDTQYF.

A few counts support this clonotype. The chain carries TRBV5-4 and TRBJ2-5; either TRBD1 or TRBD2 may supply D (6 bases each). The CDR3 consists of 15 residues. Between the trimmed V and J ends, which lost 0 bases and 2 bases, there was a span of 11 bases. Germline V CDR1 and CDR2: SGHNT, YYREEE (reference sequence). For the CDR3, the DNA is TGTGCCAGCAGCTTGGGGGGGGCCGGACAAGAGACCCAGTACTTC. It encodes CASSLGGAGQETQYF.

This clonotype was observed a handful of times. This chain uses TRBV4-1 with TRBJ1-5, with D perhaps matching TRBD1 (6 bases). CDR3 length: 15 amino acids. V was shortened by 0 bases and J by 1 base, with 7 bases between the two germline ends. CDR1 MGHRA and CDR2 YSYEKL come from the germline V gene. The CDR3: CASSQEGGSNQPQHF. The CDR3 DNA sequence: TGCGCCAGCAGCCAAGAAGGGGGGAGCAATCAGCCCCAGCATTTT.

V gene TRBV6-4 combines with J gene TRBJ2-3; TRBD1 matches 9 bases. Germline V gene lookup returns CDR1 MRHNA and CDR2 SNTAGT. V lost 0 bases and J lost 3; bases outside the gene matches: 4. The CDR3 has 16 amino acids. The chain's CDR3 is CASSDSETGGTDTQYF. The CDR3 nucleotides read TGTGCCAGCAGTGACTCCGAGACAGGGGGAACAGATACGCAGTATTTT.

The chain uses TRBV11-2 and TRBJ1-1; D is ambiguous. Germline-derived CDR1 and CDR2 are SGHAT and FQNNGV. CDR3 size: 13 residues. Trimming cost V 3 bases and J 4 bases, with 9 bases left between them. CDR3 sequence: CASSLNQGTEAFF. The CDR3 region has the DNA TGTGCCAGCAGCTTGAATCAAGGCACTGAAGCTTTCTTT.

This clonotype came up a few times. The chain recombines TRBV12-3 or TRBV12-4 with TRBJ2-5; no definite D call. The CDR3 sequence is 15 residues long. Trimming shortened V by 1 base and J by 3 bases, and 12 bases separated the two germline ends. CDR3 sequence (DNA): TGTGCCAGCAGTTTAGATGGCTCGCGGAAAGAGACCCAGTACTTC. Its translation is CASSLDGSRKETQYF.

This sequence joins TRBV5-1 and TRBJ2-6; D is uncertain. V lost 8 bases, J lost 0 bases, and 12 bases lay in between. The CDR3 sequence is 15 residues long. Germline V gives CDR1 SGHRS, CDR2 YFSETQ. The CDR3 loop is CASQITDSGANVLTF. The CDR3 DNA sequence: TGCGCCAGTCAAATTACCGACTCTGGGGCCAACGTCCTGACTTTC.

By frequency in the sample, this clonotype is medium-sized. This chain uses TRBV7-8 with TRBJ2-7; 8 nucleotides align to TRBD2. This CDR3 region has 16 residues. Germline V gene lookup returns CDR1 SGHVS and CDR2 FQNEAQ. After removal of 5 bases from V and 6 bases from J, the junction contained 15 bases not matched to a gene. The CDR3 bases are TGTGCCAGCAGCCACCTGATTGGAGCGGGGGACCCCGAGCAGTACTTC. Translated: CASSHLIGAGDPEQYF.

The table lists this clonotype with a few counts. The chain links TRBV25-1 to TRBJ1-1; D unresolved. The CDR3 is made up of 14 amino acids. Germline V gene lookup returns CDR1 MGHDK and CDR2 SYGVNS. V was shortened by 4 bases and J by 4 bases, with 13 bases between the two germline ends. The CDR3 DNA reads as TGTGCCAGCAGTGCATACACCTCCGGCACTGAAGCTTTCTTT. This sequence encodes CASSAYTSGTEAFF.

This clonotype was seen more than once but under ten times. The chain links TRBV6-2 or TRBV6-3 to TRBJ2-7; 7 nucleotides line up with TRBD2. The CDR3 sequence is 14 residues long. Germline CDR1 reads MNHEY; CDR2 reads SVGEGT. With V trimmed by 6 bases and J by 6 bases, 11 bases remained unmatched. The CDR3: CASSPGTTVAEQYF. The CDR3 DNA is TGTGCCAGCAGCCCGGGGACTACCGTGGCCGAGCAGTACTTC.

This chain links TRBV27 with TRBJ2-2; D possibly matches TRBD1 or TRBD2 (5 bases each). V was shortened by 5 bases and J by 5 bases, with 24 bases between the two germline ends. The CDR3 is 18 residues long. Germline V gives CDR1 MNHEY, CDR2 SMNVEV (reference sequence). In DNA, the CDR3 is TGTGCCAGCAGTGCCAAGCCCTTAAGTGGGACCCTTACCGGGGAGCTGTTTTTT. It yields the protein CASSAKPLSGTLTGELFF.

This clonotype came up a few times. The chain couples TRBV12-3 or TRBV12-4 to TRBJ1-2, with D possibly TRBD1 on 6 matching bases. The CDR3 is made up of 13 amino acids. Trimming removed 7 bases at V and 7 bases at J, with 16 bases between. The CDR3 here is CASTPIEGVGYTF. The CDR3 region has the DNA TGTGCCAGCACTCCCATCGAGGGGGTTGGCTACACCTTC.

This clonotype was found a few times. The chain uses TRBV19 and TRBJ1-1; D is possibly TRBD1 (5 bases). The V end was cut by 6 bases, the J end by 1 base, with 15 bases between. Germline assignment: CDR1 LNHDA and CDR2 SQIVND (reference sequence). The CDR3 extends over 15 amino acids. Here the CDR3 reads CASSFYTDRNTEAFF. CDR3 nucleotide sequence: TGTGCCAGTAGCTTTTATACCGACAGGAACACTGAAGCTTTCTTT. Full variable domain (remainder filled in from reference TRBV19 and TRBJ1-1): DGGITQSPKYLFRKEGQNVTLSCEQNLNHDAMYWYRQDPGQGLRLIYYSQIVNDFQKGDIAEGYSVSREKKESFPLTVTSAQKNPTAFYLCASSFYTDRNTEAFFGQGTRLTVV.

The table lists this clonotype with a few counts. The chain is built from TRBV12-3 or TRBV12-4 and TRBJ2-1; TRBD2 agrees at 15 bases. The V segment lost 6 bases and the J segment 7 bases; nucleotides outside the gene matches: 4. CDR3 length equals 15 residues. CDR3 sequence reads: CASSRGLAGGNEQFF. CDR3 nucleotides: TGTGCCAGCAGCCGTGGACTAGCGGGAGGGAATGAGCAGTTCTTC.

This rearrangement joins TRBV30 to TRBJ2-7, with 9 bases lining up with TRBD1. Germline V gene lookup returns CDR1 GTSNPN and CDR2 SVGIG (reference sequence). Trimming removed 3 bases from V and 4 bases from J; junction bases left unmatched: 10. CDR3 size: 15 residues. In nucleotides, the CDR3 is TGTGCCTGGAGCGCAACCGGGACAGGGAAATACGAGCAGTACTTC. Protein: CAWSATGTGKYEQYF.

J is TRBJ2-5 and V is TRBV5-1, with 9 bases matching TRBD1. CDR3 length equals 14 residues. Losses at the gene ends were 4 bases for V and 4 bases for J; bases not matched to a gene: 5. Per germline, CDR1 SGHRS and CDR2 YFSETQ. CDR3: CASSPGTGPETQYF. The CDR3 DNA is TGCGCCAGCAGCCCCGGGACAGGGCCAGAGACCCAGTACTTC.

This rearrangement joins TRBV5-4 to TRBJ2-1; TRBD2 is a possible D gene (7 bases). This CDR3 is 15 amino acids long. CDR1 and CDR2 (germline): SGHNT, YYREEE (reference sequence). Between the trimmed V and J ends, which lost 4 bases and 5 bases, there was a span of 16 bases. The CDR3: CASSALGGGHNEQFF. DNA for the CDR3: TGTGCCAGCAGCGCTCTTGGGGGGGGCCACAATGAGCAGTTCTTC.